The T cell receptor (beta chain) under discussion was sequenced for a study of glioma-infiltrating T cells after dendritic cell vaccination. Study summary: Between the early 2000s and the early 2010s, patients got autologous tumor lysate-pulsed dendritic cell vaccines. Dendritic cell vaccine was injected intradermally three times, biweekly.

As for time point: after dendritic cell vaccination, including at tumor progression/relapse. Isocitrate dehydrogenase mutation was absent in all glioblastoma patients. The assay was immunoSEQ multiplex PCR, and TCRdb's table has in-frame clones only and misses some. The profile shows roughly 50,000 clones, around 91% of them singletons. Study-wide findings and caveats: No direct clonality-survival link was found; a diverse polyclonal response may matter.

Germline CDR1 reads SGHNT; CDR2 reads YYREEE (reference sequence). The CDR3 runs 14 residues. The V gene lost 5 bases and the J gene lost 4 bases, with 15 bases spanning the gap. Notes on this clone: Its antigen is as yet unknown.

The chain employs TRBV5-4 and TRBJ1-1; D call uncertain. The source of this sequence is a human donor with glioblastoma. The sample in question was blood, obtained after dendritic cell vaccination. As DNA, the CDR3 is TGTGCCAGCAGGAGGGCAATCGCAAGCACTGAAGCTTTCTTT. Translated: CASRRAIASTEAFF. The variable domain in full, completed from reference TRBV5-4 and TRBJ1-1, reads ETGVTQSPTHLIKTRGQQVTLRCSSQSGHNTVSWYQQALGQGPQFIFQYYREEENGRGNFPPRFSGLQFPNYSSELNVNALELDDSALYLCASRRAIASTEAFFGQGTRLTVV.